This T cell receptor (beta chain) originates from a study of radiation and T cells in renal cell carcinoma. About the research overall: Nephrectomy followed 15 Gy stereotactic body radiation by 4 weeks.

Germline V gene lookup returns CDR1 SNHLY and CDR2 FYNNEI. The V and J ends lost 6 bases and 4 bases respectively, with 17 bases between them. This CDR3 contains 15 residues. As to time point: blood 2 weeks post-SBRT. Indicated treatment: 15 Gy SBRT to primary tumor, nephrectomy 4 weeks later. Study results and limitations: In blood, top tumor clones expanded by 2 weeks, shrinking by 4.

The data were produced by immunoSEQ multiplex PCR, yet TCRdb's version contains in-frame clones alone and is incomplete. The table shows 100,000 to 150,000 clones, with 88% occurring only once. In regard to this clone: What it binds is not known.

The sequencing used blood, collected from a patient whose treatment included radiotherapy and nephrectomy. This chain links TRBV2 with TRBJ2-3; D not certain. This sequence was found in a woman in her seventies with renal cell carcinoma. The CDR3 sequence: CASRETDPRADTQYF. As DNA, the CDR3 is TGTGCCAGCAGAGAGACCGATCCAAGGGCAGATACGCAGTATTTT.